Following are 29 T cell receptor beta chains from one sample sequenced in a study of CD8+CD57+ T cells in acquired aplastic anemia. The authors sequenced patients whose flow cytometry had shown CD8+CD57+ cell expansion. The TCR beta profiling, which covered VDJ combination and CDR3 sequence, was carried out using genomic DNA as the template. From the reads, TCRdb called clonotypes with MiXCR, one entry per CDR3 protein. The sample records about 200,000 distinct CDR3 sequences, approximately 60% being singletons. The sequencing sample was made of sorted CD4+, CD8+, or CD8+CD57+ T cells (not recorded which) from PBMCs. These receptors were obtained from a human donor with aplastic anemia.

V and J are TRBV29-1 and TRBJ2-7; the D gene is possibly TRBD2 (5 bases). Trimming took off 1 base at V and 4 bases at J, with 8 bases between the two ends. This CDR3 contains 12 residues. Germline V CDR1 and CDR2: SQVTM, ANQGSEA. For the CDR3, the DNA is TGCAGCGTTGAAGGGACTTCGTACGAGCAGTACTTC. This encodes CSVEGTSYEQYF.

This clonotype was seen more than once but under ten times. The chain employs TRBV24-1 and TRBJ2-3; D possibly corresponds to TRBD2 (6 bases). V lost 7 bases and J 0 bases, leaving 13 bases between the germline ends. This CDR3 has 15 residues. CDR1 and CDR2 from the germline V gene are KGHDR and SFDVKD. DNA for the CDR3: TGTGCCACCAGGAGCAGCGGGTCCAGCACAGATACGCAGTATTTT. It specifies CATRSSGSSTDTQYF.

This chain uses TRBV7-9 with TRBJ2-1; TRBD1 matches 7 bases. V lost 3 bases to trimming and J lost 0 bases; unmatched junction nucleotides: 2. Germline loops: CDR1 SEHNR, CDR2 FQNEAQ (reference sequence). The CDR3 has 15 residues. The CDR3 DNA is TGTGCCAGCAGCTTGACAGGGCCCTCCTACAATGAGCAGTTCTTC. It codes for CASSLTGPSYNEQFF.

A few counts support this clonotype. This chain connects TRBV19 to TRBJ1-1; tentatively, D is TRBD1 (5 bases). V was shortened by 5 bases and J by 1 base, with 11 bases between the two germline ends. CDR3 length equals 14 residues. Germline CDR1 LNHDA, CDR2 SQIVND (reference sequence). The CDR3, as DNA: TGTGCCAGTAGTCCCCAGGGAGGGAACACTGAAGCTTTCTTT. It encodes CASSPQGGNTEAFF.

The rearrangement joins TRBV29-1 to TRBJ1-5, with D perhaps matching TRBD1 (5 bases). The ends were cut back, 4 bases at V and 5 bases at J, with 9 bases in the middle. Germline CDR1 and CDR2: SQVTM and ANQGSEA. The CDR3 is 12 residues long. CDR3 coding DNA: TGCAGCGTTGGACAGAAAGATCAGCCCCAGCATTTT. This codes for CSVGQKDQPQHF.

The CDR3 DNA reads TGTGCCACCAGCAGAGATGGGGTTGGGCAGTTCTTC. Protein product: CATSRDGVGQFF. The chain combines TRBV15 with TRBJ2-1; D unresolved. The germline CDR1 and CDR2 sequences are LNHNV and YYDKDF (reference sequence). V gave up 0 bases and J gave up 12 bases, with 9 bases separating them. The CDR3 sequence is 12 residues long.

V and J are TRBV5-6 and TRBJ1-2; D remains ambiguous. Germline CDR1 is SGHDT and CDR2 is YYEEEE. Between the trimmed V and J ends, which lost 2 bases and 5 bases, there was a span of 7 bases. The CDR3 has 12 residues. CDR3: CASSLEPYGYTF. CDR3 in DNA: TGTGCCAGCAGCTTAGAACCTTATGGCTACACCTTC.

The sample holds one count of this clonotype. This chain joins TRBV12-3 or TRBV12-4 and TRBJ2-7; D is ambiguous. Trimming pared 1 base from V and 3 bases from J, leaving 7 bases between. CDR3 length equals 13 residues. In DNA, the CDR3 is TGTGCCAGCAGTTTAGACAGACTCTACGAGCAGTACTTC. It specifies CASSLDRLYEQYF.

Notes on this clonotype: Its ends do not fully match the called genes, so a read error is possible. The V and J genes are TRBV15 and TRBJ2-7; no clear D gene. This CDR3 spans 14 amino acids. Germline V CDR1 and CDR2: LNHNV, YYDKDF (reference sequence). For the CDR3, the DNA is TGTGCCAGCAGCTTGTGGGCGAATACCTACGAGCAGTACTTC. It is translated as CASSLWANTYEQYF. The full variable domain, its missing parts supplied by reference TRBV15 and TRBJ2-7, is DAMVIQNPRYQVTQFGKPVTLSCSQTLNHNVMYWYQQKSSQAPKLLFHYYDKDFNNEADTPDNFQSRRPNTSFCFLDIRSPGLGDTAMYLCASSLWANTYEQYFGPGTRLTVT.

This clonotype was detected once. V is TRBV5-6 and J is TRBJ1-2; 9 bases align to TRBD1. The CDR3 length is 16 residues. Germline lookup yields CDR1 SGHDT and CDR2 YYEEEE. J gave up 2 bases and V 4 bases, and 9 bases lay outside the gene matches. CDR3 sequence (DNA): TGTGCCAGCAGCCCCGCAGGACAGGGGTACAACTATGGCTACACCTTC. Encoded protein: CASSPAGQGYNYGYTF.

V gene TRBV7-3 combines with J gene TRBJ2-1; D possibly corresponds to TRBD1 (5 bases). The V end was cut by 1 base, the J end by 4 bases, with 11 bases between. The V gene's germline CDR1 is SGHTA and CDR2 FQGTGA. The CDR3 is 15 amino acids. CDR3 sequence reads: CASSLNRQAYNEQFF. DNA for the CDR3: TGTGCCAGCAGCTTAAACAGGCAGGCATACAATGAGCAGTTCTTC.

Of note for this clonotype: A much larger clone sits a single nucleotide away, making a read error possible. The J gene is TRBJ2-1, the V gene TRBV6-2 or TRBV6-3; D is ambiguous. Germline CDR1 MNHEY, CDR2 SVGEGT. The CDR3 is 12 residues long. Trimming shortened V by 6 bases and J by 7 bases, and 10 bases separated the two germline ends. The CDR3 protein is CASSSIQNEQFF. In DNA form, the CDR3 reads TGTGCCAGCAGCAGTATCCAGAATGAGCAGTTCTTC.

The genes are TRBV20-1 and TRBJ1-5; D is unclear. Germline V gene lookup returns CDR1 DFQATT and CDR2 SNEGSKA (reference sequence). The V and J ends lost 6 bases and 1 base respectively, with 7 bases between them. The CDR3 covers 12 residues. CDR3 in DNA: TGCAGTGCCTATGACAGCAATCAGCCCCAGCATTTT. This translates into CSAYDSNQPQHF.

The sample holds a few counts of this clonotype. The rearrangement uses TRBV5-6 and TRBJ2-7, with a possible D match to TRBD2 (6 bases). CDR1 SGHDT and CDR2 YYEEEE come from the germline V gene. The germline V and J ends were trimmed by 4 bases and 3 bases, with 17 bases remaining between them. The CDR3 contains 15 residues. CDR3 nucleotides: TGTGCCAGCAGCCTCACCGGAGGGGTGGGCTACGAGCAGTACTTC. As protein: CASSLTGGVGYEQYF.

This clonotype was detected a few times. CDR3 region: CATSLSVTGGYGYTF. The CDR3, as DNA: TGTGCCACCAGCCTCTCAGTTACAGGGGGCTATGGCTACACCTTC. The rearrangement uses TRBV15 and TRBJ1-2; TRBD1 agrees at 8 bases. V lost 5 bases to trimming and J lost 4 bases; unmatched junction nucleotides: 9. The CDR3 extends over 15 amino acids. CDR1 is LNHNV and CDR2 is YYDKDF in the germline V gene (reference sequence).

This clonotype appeared once. At one of its ends the junction is not consistent with the germline gene, which may arise from a read error. V and J are TRBV2 and TRBJ2-1; no firm D call. CDR1 and CDR2 (germline): SNHLY, FYNNEI. The CDR3 extends over 15 amino acids. The DNA for the CDR3 is TGTGCCAGCGGTGAATGGGTAGCCCTGCACAATGAGCAGTTCTTC. This encodes CASGEWVALHNEQFF.

The V call is TRBV7-9, the J call TRBJ1-6, with TRBD1 matching over 7 bases. Germline loops: CDR1 SEHNR, CDR2 FQNEAQ (reference sequence). The junction had 8 bases not matched to a gene; V was cut back by 5 bases and J by 7 bases. CDR3 size: 15 residues. CDR3: CASSPQGVGNSPLHF. The CDR3 DNA reads as TGTGCCAGCAGCCCTCAGGGGGTGGGGAATTCACCCCTCCACTTT.

The DNA of the CDR3 is TGTGCCAGCAGCTCCTGGACAGGGACATCCTACAATGAGCAGTTCTTC. It is translated as CASSSWTGTSYNEQFF. The chain carries TRBV5-6 and TRBJ2-1; the match to TRBD1 covers 8 bases. V lost 3 bases, J lost 1 base, and 6 bases stayed unmatched. This CDR3 spans 16 amino acids. From germline, CDR1 is SGHDT and CDR2 YYEEEE.

A note on this clonotype: This may be a read error: a much more frequent sequence differs by one nucleotide. The CDR3 does not close with the conserved phenylalanine or tryptophan, likely indicating a read error. This chain connects TRBV6-2 or TRBV6-3 to TRBJ2-2; D gene uncertain. Germline CDR1 is MNHEY and CDR2 is SVGEGT. The ends were cut back, 2 bases at V and 6 bases at J, with 10 bases in the middle. The CDR3 is made up of 14 amino acids. The CDR3 DNA follows: TGTGCCAGCAGTTACGTCGTAGGTCCCGGGGAGCTGTTTTTG. Translating it yields CASSYVVGPGELFL.

The chain links TRBV20-1 to TRBJ2-7; 9 bases match TRBD1. The CDR3 length is 14 residues. Germline V gene data show CDR1 as DFQATT and CDR2 as SNEGSKA (reference sequence). The V gene end was trimmed by 6 bases and the J gene end by 2 bases; junction bases not matched to a gene: 8. CDR3 sequence (DNA): TGCAGTGCCAGGGGGACAGGGAATACCTACGAGCAGTACTTC. It yields the protein CSARGTGNTYEQYF.

In its sample, this clonotype was seen once. This chain uses TRBV10-1 with TRBJ1-5; tentative D call: TRBD1 (5 bases). V gave up 5 bases and J gave up 1 base, with 9 bases separating them. Looked up from germline, CDR1 is WNHNN and CDR2 is SYGVQD (reference sequence). This CDR3 is built from 14 residues. The CDR3 loop reads CASSSGISNQPQHF. In DNA form, the CDR3 reads TGCGCCAGCAGTTCAGGGATAAGCAATCAGCCCCAGCATTTT.

This clonotype was recorded only once. A much larger clone is a single base away; this may be a read error. This chain uses TRBV5-1 with TRBJ1-5; D is uncertain. Germline-derived CDR1 and CDR2 are SGHRS and YFSETQ. The CDR3 runs 12 residues. CDR3 sequence reads: CASSLMNQPHHF. DNA of the CDR3: TGTGCCAGCAGCTTGATGAATCAGCCCCATCATTTT.

The chain employs TRBV29-1 and TRBJ2-7; tentative D call: TRBD2 (7 bases). Trimming removed 3 bases at V and 2 bases at J, with 14 bases between. Germline V lookup: CDR1 SQVTM, CDR2 ANQGSEA. This CDR3 is 14 amino acids long. DNA of the CDR3: TGCAGCGTTGAGGGAGGGGACACAGCCTACGAGCAGTACTTC. The encoded protein is CSVEGGDTAYEQYF.

The rearrangement joins TRBV20-1 to TRBJ2-7, with D possibly called TRBD1 or TRBD2 (5 bases each). From germline, CDR1 is DFQATT and CDR2 SNEGSKA (reference sequence). This CDR3 has 13 residues. Trimming removed 6 bases from V and 7 bases from J, with 19 bases in between. This CDR3 is CSANRDGTTEQYF. The CDR3 nucleotides read TGCAGTGCAAACCGGGACGGCACTACGGAGCAGTACTTC.

This clonotype was seen at least ten times. The chain joins TRBV10-3 to TRBJ2-1; no clear D gene. The germline gives CDR1 ENHRY, CDR2 SYGVKD. The CDR3 spans 11 residues. Trimming removed 6 bases at V and 6 bases at J, with 6 bases between. CDR3 sequence reads: CAIRSSNEQFF. In DNA, the CDR3 is TGTGCCATCAGGTCGAGCAATGAGCAGTTCTTC.

The V and J genes are TRBV12-3 or TRBV12-4 and TRBJ2-7; a possible D gene is TRBD1 (5 bases). Trimming cost V 3 bases and J 6 bases, with 15 bases left between them. The CDR3 is made up of 14 amino acids. The chain's CDR3 is CASSFQLSQGEQYF. The CDR3 DNA follows: TGTGCCAGCAGTTTTCAACTATCCCAGGGCGAGCAGTACTTC.

This clonotype was seen a handful of times. V gene TRBV5-1 combines with J gene TRBJ1-5; D gene unclear. Between the trimmed V and J ends, which lost 2 bases and 2 bases, there was a span of 11 bases. Germline V gives CDR1 SGHRS, CDR2 YFSETQ. This CDR3 has 15 amino acids. CDR3 sequence: CASSFWVSGNQPQHF. In DNA, the CDR3 is TGCGCCAGCAGCTTTTGGGTCAGTGGCAATCAGCCCCAGCATTTT.

This chain links TRBV9 with TRBJ2-7, with 9 bases fitting TRBD2. The CDR3 totals 15 residues. The V gene's germline CDR1 is SGDLS and CDR2 YYNGEE. V lost 2 bases to trimming and J lost 4 bases; unmatched junction nucleotides: 7. The CDR3 nucleotides read TGTGCCAGCAGCGTCGAGAGCGGGGGGAGGTACGAGCAGTACTTC. Protein product: CASSVESGGRYEQYF.

This sequence joins TRBV19 and TRBJ2-1, with 14 bases identical to TRBD2. Trimming at V came to 3 bases and at J to 8 bases, leaving 9 bases not matched to a gene. This CDR3 region has 17 residues. CDR1 LNHDA and CDR2 SQIVND come from the germline V gene (reference sequence). CDR3 coding DNA: TGTGCCAGTAGTATGGGGACTAGCGGGGGCGTTACCGATGAGCAGTTCTTC. Translation gives CASSMGTSGGVTDEQFF.